The sequence of this TCR beta chain was determined in a study of T cells after yellow fever vaccination (dated by TCRdb to between 2018 and 2021). About the study as a whole: The SMART-Seq v4 Ultra Low Input RNA kit was used to prepare libraries from fractions with low cell numbers. To follow T-cell clones before and after primary and booster YFV17D yellow fever vaccination, bulk TCR alpha and beta repertoires were sequenced over time. Two healthy male donors made up the cohort, one aged 18 to 29 years and the other aged 30 to 40 years. Blood samples were taken at several timepoints before and after primary and secondary immunization, and bulk PBMC replicates and cell subsets were isolated.

In light of the paper, this sample's treatment or condition label describes: live attenuated yellow fever vaccine strain. Two biological replicates of bulk PBMCs were collected at each blood-draw timepoint. A standard Ficoll-Paque protocol was used to isolate PBMCs from peripheral blood. TriZol was used to extract RNA from bulk PBMCs, CD4 and CD8 fractions, and dextramer-positive and dextramer-negative fractions. TCR cDNA was synthesized by 5'RACE template switching, which introduced a universal primer site and unique molecular identifiers. cDNA synthesis was primed from both the TCR alpha and TCR beta constant segments. Library amplification involved two PCR steps, and the second step added sample barcodes and sequencing adapters. Sequencing of libraries was done on Illumina HiSeq 2500 (2x100 bp) or NovaSeq (2x150 bp). Per the original workflow: Demultiplexing of reads and collapsing into UMI consensus sequences were performed with MIGEC, and V(D)J alignment was carried out with MiXCR. Vaccine-responding clonotypes were defined with edgeR using replicate PBMC samples, requiring FDR below 0.01 and a log2 fold change above 5 up to day 15. Each bulk clonotype was labeled CD4 or CD8 based on which sequenced repertoire, CD4 or CD8, contained the clonotype at higher abundance. TCRdb reanalyzed the raw reads on its own, using fastp at Q25 for trimming and MiXCR for clone calling, and kept in-frame beta chains. Each entry merges the rows of one CDR3 protein and shows their most common DNA and genes. These V and J calls are TCRdb output, not the study's own analysis. The sample table lists just under 600,000 distinct CDR3 sequences, about 13% of them with a count of one. Of the sample, more than 12% is held by the ten largest clones.

Results and caveats for the whole study, not just this receptor: Computational filtering was needed because FACS-sorted repertoires could contain abundant contaminating clonotypes from the bulk population. A small share of clonotypes occurred in both CD4 and CD8 compartments, likely arising from convergent recombination. After the booster, most of the clones that had expanded following primary vaccination were detected again (around 97% of CD4 and 85% to 90% of CD8), which suggests that memory was broadly maintained. The study included only a couple of donors, which limits how far the findings can be generalized. Compared with the primary T-cell response, the secondary T-cell response was weaker but faster, peaking on day 5 rather than day 15.

Comment on this clonotype: Its recognized antigen is unknown. Base qualities are missing; no much larger clone stands one base away.

The CDR3, cysteine through phenylalanine, is 14 amino acids long. The entry retains the CDR3 DNA only, 42 bases that are in frame from base 1. As encoded in the germline V gene (reference sequence), CDR1 is LNHNV while CDR2 is YYDKDF. The germline ends are 11 bases apart after V is trimmed by 2 bases and J by 5 bases. The sequencing used PBMCs, collected on the day of the yellow fever booster vaccination. The V gene is TRBV15 and the J gene is TRBJ2-3; the D gene is unclear. The receptor's source is a man between 25 and 39 years old who received the YFV17D yellow fever vaccine. The DNA sequence is given as TGTGCCACCAGCAGAACGAGGACGGTAGATACGCAGTATTTT. This sequence encodes CATSRTRTVDTQYF.